This T cell receptor (beta chain) appears in the sequencing data of a study of cytomegalovirus exposure and HLA in healthy donors. Clones were sequenced by immunoSEQ multiplex PCR, and TCRdb holds only the in-frame ones, with some missing. The repertoire holds fewer than 150,000 clones, with 88% as singletons. Notes on this clone: Its antigen is still unknown.

Study-level points and caveats: With high specificity and sensitivity, the classifier reportedly diagnosed cytomegalovirus status. Confirmation in vitro established that three CMV-associated chains were specific for CMV antigens.

What was sequenced was PBMCs. The source is a woman under 30 in good health and CMV-seropositive.

The CDR3 spells CASSKWTGGRGEQYF. For the CDR3, the DNA is TGTGCCAGCAGCAAGTGGACAGGGGGAAGGGGAGAGCAGTACTTC. The gene calls are TRBV11-2 and TRBJ2-7, with 10 bases aligning to TRBD1. There are 15 residues in the CDR3. J lost 7 bases, V lost 5 bases, and 11 bases had no gene match. Per germline, CDR1 SGHAT and CDR2 FQNNGV.